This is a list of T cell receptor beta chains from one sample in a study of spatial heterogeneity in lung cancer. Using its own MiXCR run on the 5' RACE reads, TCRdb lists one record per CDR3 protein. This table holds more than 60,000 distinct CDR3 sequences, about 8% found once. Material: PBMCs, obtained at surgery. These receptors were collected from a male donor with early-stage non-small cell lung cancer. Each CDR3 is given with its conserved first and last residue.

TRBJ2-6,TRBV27,CASSLRGQTLSGANVLTF
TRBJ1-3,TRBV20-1,CSARDRGTGNTIYF
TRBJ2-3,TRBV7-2,CASSLTPTTHTDTQYF
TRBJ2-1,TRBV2,CASRRLTSGPYNEQFF
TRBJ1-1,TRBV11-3,CASSARLDRVTEAFF
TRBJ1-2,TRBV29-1,CSVASTGGIYGYTF
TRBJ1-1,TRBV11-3,CASSLETEAFF
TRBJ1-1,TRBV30,CAGIWMIVRGSPGGTEAFF
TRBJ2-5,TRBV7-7,CASSLAGTPQETQYF
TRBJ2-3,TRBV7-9,CASSLGGITDTQYF